This T cell receptor beta chain appears in the sequencing data of a study of blood T cells in healthy people across ages. Primed by a sample-barcoded 5' primer and a J-beta primer mix, a second PCR proceeded for about 6 to 11 cycles. From the 5' RACE reads, TCRdb called clonotypes with MiXCR, one entry per CDR3 protein. The sample shows more than 1 million distinct CDR3 sequences, 40% to 45% of them seen only once. To note about this clonotype: Its matching antigen is unknown.

V lost 9 bases and J 2 bases, leaving 8 bases between the germline ends. Germline loops: CDR1 MNHEY, CDR2 SVGAGI. This CDR3 region has 12 residues. Notes on the study in general: The fall in TCR beta diversity per million T cells was roughly linear with age.

The clonotype was recovered from a woman aged 55-69 years in good health. Sequenced input: blood. The gene calls are TRBV6-5 and TRBJ2-1, with D unclear. Here the CDR3 reads CASFGPYNEQFF. In DNA, the CDR3 is TGTGCCAGTTTTGGACCCTACAATGAGCAGTTCTTC.